A single T cell receptor beta chain is shown here with its context. The sample belongs to a study of CD8+ T cells in alopecia areata. Sequencing templates came from extracted RNA that was reverse transcribed into cDNA. Here immunoSEQ multiplex PCR was the method, and the copy in TCRdb shows in-frame clones only, minus some. The profile covers approximately 160,000 clones, with around three fifths appearing a single time and approximately 15% taken by the ten largest. Specified treatment: oral pan-JAK inhibitor, 5-10 mg twice daily. PBMCs provided sorted CD4+ and CD8+ T cells. The V end was cut by 4 bases, the J end by 2 bases, with 9 bases between. Germline CDR1 SEHNR, CDR2 FQNEAQ (reference sequence). This CDR3 is 15 amino acids long.

This chain uses TRBV7-9 with TRBJ2-6; D possibly corresponds to TRBD2 (5 bases). This sequence originates from a human donor with alopecia areata. The source was CD4+ T cells sorted from blood, collected at week 24, from a patient treated with tofacitinib. In nucleotides, the CDR3 is TGTGCCAGCAGCTCCGACTACCCTGGGGCCAACGTCCTGACTTTC. This encodes CASSSDYPGANVLTF. The full variable domain, its missing parts supplied by reference TRBV7-9 and TRBJ2-6, is DTGVSQNPRHKITKRGQNVTFRCDPISEHNRLYWYRQTLGQGPEFLTYFQNEAQLEKSRLLSDRFSAERPKGSFSTLEIQRTEQGDSAMYLCASSSDYPGANVLTFGAGSRLTVL.